This T cell receptor beta chain is from a study of cytotoxic CD8 clonotypes in ibrutinib-treated CLL. This clone was recorded once. Produced via immunoSEQ multiplex PCR; TCRdb's table is partial and in-frame only. The data contain 130,000 or so clones, approximately 80% of them singletons. This CDR3 spans 9 amino acids. Trimming cost V 6 bases and J 8 bases, with 7 bases left between them. CDR1 is DFQATT, CDR2 SNEGSKA, per germline (reference sequence). The specimen comprised PBMCs, sampled after 12 months of ibrutinib treatment. The sequence derives from a human donor with chronic lymphocytic leukemia. J is TRBJ1-2 and V is TRBV20-1; D remains unclear. CDR3 nucleotides: TGCAGTGCAAGCGGGGGCTACACCTTC. Translating it yields CSASGGYTF.